These 10 T cell receptor beta chains came from one sample sequenced in a study of cytomegalovirus exposure and HLA in healthy donors. The PCR contained 60 Vbeta and 13 Jbeta primers. Method: immunoSEQ multiplex PCR; TCRdb's copy keeps in-frame clones and lacks some. The profile shows around 140,000 clones, approximately 10% of them singletons. The sequenced sample consisted of PBMCs. The receptors shown here come from a woman aged 40 to 50 in good health and CMV-seropositive.

The chain joins TRBV7-2 to TRBJ2-7, with 7 bases aligning to TRBD1. The V and J ends lost 3 bases and 1 base, in that order; junction bases with no gene match: 6. The CDR3 spans 15 residues. Looked up from germline, CDR1 is SGHTA and CDR2 is FQGNSA. CDR3 in DNA: TGTGCCAGCAGCTTGCCCGACAGGGATTCCTACGAGCAGTACTTC. This codes for CASSLPDRDSYEQYF.

This clone was picked up a small number of times. CDR3 DNA: TGTGCCACCAGCAGAGGGGCCCTAGGGAGTTTGGGTCAGCCCCAGCATTTT. Translation: CATSRGALGSLGQPQHF. The rearrangement joins TRBV15 to TRBJ1-5, with D unclear. Germline-derived CDR1 and CDR2 are LNHNV and YYDKDF (reference sequence). The ends were cut back, 1 base at V and 6 bases at J, with 19 bases in the middle. This CDR3 contains 17 residues. Drawing the rest from reference TRBV15 and TRBJ1-5, the complete variable domain is DAMVIQNPRYQVTQFGKPVTLSCSQTLNHNVMYWYQQKSSQAPKLLFHYYDKDFNNEADTPDNFQSRRPNTSFCFLDIRSPGLGDTAMYLCATSRGALGSLGQPQHFGDGTRLSIL.

J is TRBJ1-4 and V is TRBV2; TRBD1 is a possible D gene (5 bases). This CDR3 spans 12 amino acids. V was cut by 3 bases and J by 15 bases, with 14 bases left in between. Germline CDR1 and CDR2: SNHLY and FYNNEI. CDR3: CASSDRGTAMFF. The CDR3 DNA reads TGTGCCAGCAGTGATAGGGGAACGGCCATGTTTTTT.

The chain uses TRBV7-9 and TRBJ2-1; D possibly corresponds to TRBD2 (6 bases). The CDR3 has 15 amino acids. V was cut by 6 bases and J by 7 bases, with 19 bases left in between. The germline V gene has CDR1 SEHNR and CDR2 FQNEAQ (reference sequence). CDR3 in amino acids: CASSPDSAGRNEQFF. For the CDR3, the DNA is TGTGCCAGCAGTCCCGACTCCGCGGGGAGGAATGAGCAGTTCTTC.

The genes are TRBV19 and TRBJ2-5, with TRBD1 matching over 7 bases. The germline V gene encodes CDR1 LNHDA and CDR2 SQIVND (reference sequence). CDR3 size: 15 residues. J was trimmed by 2 bases and V by 6 bases; bases with no gene match: 9. CDR3 loop: CASSLTGTRQETQYF. In nucleotides, the CDR3 is TGTGCCAGTAGCCTGACAGGGACCCGTCAAGAGACCCAGTACTTC.

This clone has a handful of counts. CDR3 sequence: CASSPLPQETQYF. The CDR3 DNA reads as TGTGCCAGCAGCCCCCTTCCTCAAGAGACCCAGTACTTC. V gene TRBV9 combines with J gene TRBJ2-5; unclear D gene. Germline V gene sequence: CDR1 SGDLS, CDR2 YYNGEE. The V end was cut by 4 bases, the J end by 2 bases, with 9 bases between. The CDR3 is 13 amino acids.

This clone was recorded a few times. The genes are TRBV5-1 and TRBJ1-4, with TRBD1 matching over 7 bases. Germline V CDR1 and CDR2: SGHRS, YFSETQ. CDR3 length: 15 residues. Trimming cost V 3 bases and J 2 bases; bases outside gene matches: 4. For the CDR3, the DNA is TGCGCCAGCAGCTCGACAGGGTCGACTAATGAAAAACTGTTTTTT. Translation: CASSSTGSTNEKLFF.

This rearrangement joins TRBV5-1 to TRBJ2-2; a weak D match, TRBD1 (7 bases). Between the trimmed V and J ends, which lost 2 bases and 5 bases, there was a span of 13 bases. The germline CDR1 and CDR2 sequences are SGHRS and YFSETQ. This CDR3 has 15 amino acids. The CDR3 bases are TGCGCCAGCAGCTTTCGGCAGGGGGGAACCGGGGAGCTGTTTTTT. Translation gives CASSFRQGGTGELFF.

The sample holds a few counts of this clone. The J gene is TRBJ2-2, the V gene TRBV6-5; D gene ambiguous. The germline gives CDR1 MNHEY, CDR2 SVGAGI. V was cut by 6 bases and J by 1 base, with 12 bases left in between. CDR3 length: 15 residues. The CDR3, as DNA: TGTGCCAGCAGCCCCGACTCGTGGAACACCGGGGAGCTGTTTTTT. This sequence encodes CASSPDSWNTGELFF.

V is TRBV5-1 and J is TRBJ1-2; D is possibly TRBD1 (5 bases). Trimming shortened V by 0 bases and J by 0 bases, and 15 bases separated the two germline ends. CDR3 length: 17 amino acids. Germline-derived CDR1 and CDR2 are SGHRS and YFSETQ. Written as DNA, the CDR3 is TGCGCCAGCAGCTTGGCCTGGGCAGGGCGAACTAACTATGGCTACACCTTC. Translating it yields CASSLAWAGRTNYGYTF.